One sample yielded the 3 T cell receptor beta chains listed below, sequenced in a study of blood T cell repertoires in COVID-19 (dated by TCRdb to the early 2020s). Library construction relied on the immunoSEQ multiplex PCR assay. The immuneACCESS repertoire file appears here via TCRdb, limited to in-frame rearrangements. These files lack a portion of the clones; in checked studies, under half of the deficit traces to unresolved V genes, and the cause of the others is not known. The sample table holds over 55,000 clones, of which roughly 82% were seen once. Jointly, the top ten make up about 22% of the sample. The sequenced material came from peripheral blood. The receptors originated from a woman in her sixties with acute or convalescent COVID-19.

CDR3 sequence reads: CATSSREGVFWDEQFF. CDR3 DNA: TGTGCCACCAGTTCCAGGGAAGGGGTTTTTTGGGATGAGCAGTTCTTC. The chain is built from TRBV15 and TRBJ2-1; the D gene is possibly TRBD1 (5 bases). The V gene's germline CDR1 is LNHNV and CDR2 YYDKDF (reference sequence). With 6 bases removed from V and 8 bases from J, the gap between germline ends came to 23 bases. The CDR3 is 16 amino acids. Complete variable domain (other parts from reference TRBV15 and TRBJ2-1): DAMVIQNPRYQVTQFGKPVTLSCSQTLNHNVMYWYQQKSSQAPKLLFHYYDKDFNNEADTPDNFQSRRPNTSFCFLDIRSPGLGDTAMYLCATSSREGVFWDEQFFGPGTRLTVL.

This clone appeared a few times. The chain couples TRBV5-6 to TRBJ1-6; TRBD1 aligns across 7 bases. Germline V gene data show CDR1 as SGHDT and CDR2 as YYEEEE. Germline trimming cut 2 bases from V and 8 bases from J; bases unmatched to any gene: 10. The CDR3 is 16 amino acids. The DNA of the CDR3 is TGTGCCAGCAGCTTCGGAACGACAGGGAGAGATTCACCCCTCCACTTT. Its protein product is CASSFGTTGRDSPLHF. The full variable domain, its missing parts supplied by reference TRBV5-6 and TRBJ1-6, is DAGVTQSPTHLIKTRGQQVTLRCSPKSGHDTVSWYQQALGQGPQFIFQYYEEEERQRGNFPDRFSGHQFPNYSSELNVNALLLGDSALYLCASSFGTTGRDSPLHFGNGTRLTVT.

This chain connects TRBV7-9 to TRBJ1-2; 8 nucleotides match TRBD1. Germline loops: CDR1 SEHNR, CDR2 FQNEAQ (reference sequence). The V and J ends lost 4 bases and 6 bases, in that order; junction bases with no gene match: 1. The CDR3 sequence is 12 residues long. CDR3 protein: CASSWDRNGYTF. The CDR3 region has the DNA TGTGCCAGCAGCTGGGACAGGAATGGCTACACCTTC.